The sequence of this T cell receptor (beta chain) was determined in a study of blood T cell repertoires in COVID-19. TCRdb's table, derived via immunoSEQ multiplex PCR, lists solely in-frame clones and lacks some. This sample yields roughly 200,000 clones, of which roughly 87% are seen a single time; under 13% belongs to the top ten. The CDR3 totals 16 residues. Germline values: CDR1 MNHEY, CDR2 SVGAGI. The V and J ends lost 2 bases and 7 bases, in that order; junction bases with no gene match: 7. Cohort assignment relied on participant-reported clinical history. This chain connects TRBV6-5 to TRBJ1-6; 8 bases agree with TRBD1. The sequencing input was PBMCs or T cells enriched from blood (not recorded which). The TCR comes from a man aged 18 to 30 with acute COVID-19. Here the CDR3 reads CASSYRGQAKNSPLHF. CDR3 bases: TGTGCCAGCAGTTACAGGGGACAGGCGAAAAATTCACCCCTCCACTTT.